The sequence of this T cell receptor (beta chain) was determined in a study of human CD4 T cells and Enterobacteriaceae. All CD4+ cells other than CD45RA+CCR7+CD95- naive cells were sorted as memory, over 95% pure. Positive selection with CD4 and CD14 microbeads isolated CD4+ T cells and monocytes. This table comes from immunoSEQ multiplex PCR, and its TCRdb copy is limited to in-frame clones, with some not included. The sample yields 25,000 to 30,000 clones, 70% to 85% seen once. Regarding the study as a whole: Specific clonotypes appeared less expanded ex vivo than cross-reactive ones.

This clone was found once. Its antigen is not identified. V was clipped by 3 bases and J by 3 bases, with 15 bases between them. The V gene's germline CDR1 is SGHAT and CDR2 FQNNGV. The CDR3 has 15 amino acids. The genes are TRBV11-2 and TRBJ2-7; TRBD2 is a possible D gene (6 bases). The clonotype originates from a human donor in good health. The sample comprised memory CD4+ T cells from blood. This chain's CDR3 is CASSLWAGTGYEQYF. DNA of the CDR3: TGTGCCAGCAGCTTGTGGGCGGGGACCGGCTACGAGCAGTACTTC.